The 31 T cell receptor beta chains in this list originate from one sample, sequenced in a study of breast tumors, draining lymph nodes, adjacent tissues. The lymph nodes were axillary draining lymph nodes from breast cancer patients. TCRdb used MiXCR to reprocess the multiplex PCR reads, holding one entry per CDR3 protein. The sample lists about 180,000 distinct CDR3 sequences, 33% occurring once. Sequenced input: axillary lymph node tissue. These receptors all stem from a female donor with breast cancer. Some clones in this sample may be carry-over from other donors' samples.

The chain couples TRBV6-5 to TRBJ2-7; the D gene is possibly TRBD2 (6 bases). V was shortened by 2 bases and J by 0 bases, with 23 bases between the two germline ends. The germline V gene has CDR1 MNHEY and CDR2 SVGAGI. The CDR3 loop spans 19 amino acids. CDR3 protein: CASSYGLGGPWGGSYEQYF. The CDR3 DNA is TGTGCCAGCAGTTACGGCCTTGGAGGCCCGTGGGGAGGCTCCTACGAGCAGTACTTC.

V and J are TRBV6-6 and TRBJ1-6; weak D call: TRBD1 (5 bases). CDR1 MNHNY and CDR2 SVGAGI come from the germline V gene (reference sequence). The V end was cut by 7 bases, the J end by 4 bases, with 11 bases between. This CDR3 comprises 14 residues. Written as DNA, the CDR3 is TGTGCCAGCATACCCGGGGCGTATAATTCACCCCTCCACTTT. It codes for CASIPGAYNSPLHF.

This clonotype was observed a handful of times. J is TRBJ2-7 and V is TRBV7-2, with TRBD2 identical over 10 bases. V trimming: 5 bases; J trimming: 3 bases; junction bases outside the gene matches: 7. Germline V CDR1 and CDR2: SGHTA, FQGNSA. This CDR3 has 15 amino acids. The CDR3 loop is CASSPEASGGYEQYF. CDR3 DNA sequence: TGTGCCAGCAGCCCCGAGGCTAGCGGGGGCTACGAGCAGTACTTC.

This clonotype was seen ten or more times. The rearrangement uses TRBV11-2 and TRBJ2-3, with 8 bases that match TRBD2. Trimming removed 1 base from V and 1 base from J; junction bases left unmatched: 13. The CDR3 runs 19 residues. From germline, CDR1 is SGHAT and CDR2 FQNNGV. CDR3 sequence (DNA): TGTGCCAGCAGCTTAGTGTCCAGCGGGGGCGTTAGGGGCACAGATACGCAGTATTTT. Translating gives CASSLVSSGGVRGTDTQYF.

Ten or more counts support this clonotype. The rearrangement joins TRBV11-3 to TRBJ2-1; no clear D. The CDR3 runs to 13 residues. V shed 0 bases and J shed 7 bases, with 7 bases lying between them. The V gene's germline CDR1 is SGHNT and CDR2 YENEEA. Here the CDR3 reads CASSLDPGNEQFF. The DNA of the CDR3 is TGTGCCAGCAGCTTAGATCCCGGGAATGAGCAGTTCTTC.

Notes on this clonotype: The CDR3 ends on some other residue instead of the conserved phenylalanine or tryptophan, so this is likely a read error. The chain couples TRBV4-1 to TRBJ1-2, with 8 bases aligning to TRBD1. Germline CDR1 reads MGHRA; CDR2 reads YSYEKL. V was pared by 4 bases and J by 7 bases, with 8 bases of the junction left unmatched. This CDR3 has 14 amino acids. This CDR3 reads CASSRINRGAGYTL. CDR3 DNA sequence: TGCGCCAGCAGCCGAATTAACAGGGGGGCTGGCTACACCCTC.

This clonotype came up many times. The V and J genes are TRBV18 and TRBJ2-5, with no clear D. Germline CDR1 and CDR2: KGHSH and LQKENI. CDR3 length equals 13 residues. The germline V and J ends were trimmed by 2 bases and 5 bases, with 9 bases remaining between them. Here the CDR3 reads CASSPAGRETQYF. DNA of the CDR3: TGTGCCAGCTCACCAGCAGGACGGGAGACCCAGTACTTC.

Comment on this clonotype: A read error may be the cause here, since a much bigger clone is one base away. The rearrangement joins TRBV14 to TRBJ1-2, with D tentatively TRBD1 (6 bases). Per the germline V gene, CDR1 is SGHDN and CDR2 is FVKESK. The CDR3 spans 15 residues. The CDR3 DNA reads as TGTGCCAGCAGCCACACGTACAGGGAATTCGCTGGCTCCACCTTC. Translating it yields CASSHTYREFAGSTF.

This clonotype was observed a single time. For the CDR3, the DNA is TGTGCCAGCAGCTGGAAAGCAACTAATGAAAAACTGTTTTTT. Amino acid sequence: CASSWKATNEKLFF. The rearrangement joins TRBV11-3 to TRBJ1-4; no clear D. Per the germline V gene, CDR1 is SGHNT and CDR2 is YENEEA. This CDR3 comprises 14 residues. V lost 4 bases and J lost 0, with 6 bases in between.

A note on this clonotype: Germline is not matched at one junction end, which may reflect a read error. The chain uses TRBV15 and TRBJ2-3; TRBD1 agrees at 10 bases. The length of the CDR3 is 14 residues. The germline V gene has CDR1 LNHNV and CDR2 YYDKDF (reference sequence). In DNA, the CDR3 is TGTGCCATCAAGGAGACAGGGGGCCTCTACGAGCAGTACTTT. This gives the protein CAIKETGGLYEQYF.

This clonotype was observed a handful of times. The chain recombines TRBV27 with TRBJ2-7, with a possible D match to TRBD1 (5 bases). Trimming left V 3 bases short and J 2 bases short, with 11 bases between. Germline CDR1 reads MNHEY; CDR2 reads SMNVEV (reference sequence). CDR3 length equals 14 residues. CDR3 loop: CASSFWGTTYEQYF. DNA for the CDR3: TGTGCCAGCAGTTTCTGGGGCACAACCTACGAGCAGTACTTC.

This clonotype was observed many times. This chain uses TRBV4-2 with TRBJ1-5; unclear D gene. Germline V lookup: CDR1 LGHNA, CDR2 YNFKEQ. CDR3 length: 13 residues. Trimming pared 5 bases from V and 6 bases from J, leaving 11 bases between. The CDR3, as DNA: TGTGCCAGCAGCTTCTATGAGGGTCAGCCCCAGCATTTT. This encodes CASSFYEGQPQHF.

Notes on this clonotype: Sequence at one end of the junction differs from germline and may be a read error. The rearrangement uses TRBV6-1 and TRBJ2-2; TRBD2 aligns across 7 bases. Germline assignment: CDR1 MNHNS and CDR2 SASEGT. The CDR3 runs 13 residues. In DNA, the CDR3 is TGTGCCAGCTGGCGGGGGTACACCGGGGAGCTGCTTTTT. Its translation: CASWRGYTGELLF.

The chain combines TRBV20-1 with TRBJ2-2; TRBD2 is a possible D gene (5 bases). The CDR3 covers 11 residues. Germline V lookup: CDR1 DFQATT, CDR2 SNEGSKA (reference sequence). V was trimmed by 5 bases and J by 9 bases, leaving 10 bases between them. CDR3 region: CSARGPRELFF. CDR3 sequence (DNA): TGCAGTGCTCGAGGGCCCAGGGAGCTGTTTTTT.

The table lists this clonotype with many counts. The chain links TRBV7-6 to TRBJ2-1, with D possibly being TRBD2 (6 bases). This CDR3 spans 16 amino acids. CDR1 is SGHVS and CDR2 is FNYEAQ in the germline V gene. V was cut by 2 bases and J by 4 bases, with 15 bases left in between. DNA for the CDR3: TGTGCCAGCAGCTTACAGACGGGACTGGCTTACAATGAGCAGTTCTTC. Translated: CASSLQTGLAYNEQFF. Complete variable domain (other parts from reference TRBV7-6 and TRBJ2-1): GAGVSQSPRYKVTKRGQDVALRCDPISGHVSLYWYRQALGQGPEFLTYFNYEAQQDKSGLPNDRFSAERPEGSISTLTIQRTEQRDSAMYRCASSLQTGLAYNEQFFGPGTRLTVL.

This sequence joins TRBV9 and TRBJ2-7, with 11 bases fitting TRBD2. J lost 9 bases, V lost 5 bases, and 16 bases had no gene match. The CDR3 runs 16 residues. The germline V gene has CDR1 SGDLS and CDR2 YYNGEE. CDR3 sequence (DNA): TGTGCCAGCAGTCTCCTTGGGACTAGCGGAGTGCACGCGCAGTACTTC. Amino acids: CASSLLGTSGVHAQYF.

This clonotype was picked up one time. The gene calls are TRBV2 and TRBJ1-5; 7 bases map to TRBD1. The germline V gene encodes CDR1 SNHLY and CDR2 FYNNEI. J lost 16 bases, V lost 5 bases, and 20 bases had no gene match. The CDR3 runs to 15 residues. CDR3 protein: CASSRDSYRSQPLHF. The CDR3 DNA sequence: TGTGCCAGCAGTAGGGACAGCTACAGGAGTCAGCCCCTACATTTT.

This clonotype was found many times. CDR3 coding DNA: TGTGCCAGCAGCCAAGCGGAGAGAGGGAGGTTAGAAAGCTCCTACGAGCAGTACTTC. Residues: CASSQAERGRLESSYEQYF. J is TRBJ2-7 and V is TRBV14; D may be TRBD2 (6 bases). CDR1 SGHDN and CDR2 FVKESK come from the germline V gene. This CDR3 comprises 19 residues. V was cut by 1 base and J by 0 bases, with 22 bases left in between.

This chain connects TRBV7-9 to TRBJ1-1, with D hard to call. Germline CDR1 SEHNR, CDR2 FQNEAQ (reference sequence). The CDR3 sequence is 11 residues long. Trimming took off 5 bases at V and 6 bases at J, with 7 bases between the two ends. This CDR3 is CASSGRPEAFF. The CDR3 DNA reads as TGTGCCAGCAGCGGCCGGCCTGAAGCTTTCTTT.

This clonotype was seen a handful of times. It may be a read error: a sequence one base away is much more abundant. This chain uses TRBV20-1 with TRBJ2-7; the match to TRBD1 covers 8 bases. This CDR3 is 14 amino acids long. From germline, CDR1 is DFQATT and CDR2 SNEGSKA (reference sequence). The CDR3 region is CSAGTGASSSEQYF. The CDR3 DNA sequence: TGCAGTGCTGGGACAGGAGCGAGCTCCTCCGAGCAGTACTTC.

Concerning this clonotype itself: This may be a read error, as it is one base from a much larger clone. The CDR3 DNA is TGTGCCAGCAGCCCCCGGGACAGGGGCCAAGAGACCCAGTACTTC. It encodes CASSPRDRGQETQYF. The genes are TRBV5-4 and TRBJ2-5; TRBD1 matches 10 bases. Germline loops: CDR1 SGHNT, CDR2 YYREEE (reference sequence). This CDR3 has 15 amino acids. V shed 4 bases, J shed 1 base, and the junction held 4 bases outside the gene matches. Full variable domain (missing parts from reference TRBV5-4 and TRBJ2-5): ETGVTQSPTHLIKTRGQQVTLRCSSQSGHNTVSWYQQALGQGPQFIFQYYREEENGRGNFPPRFSGLQFPNYSSELNVNALELDDSALYLCASSPRDRGQETQYFGPGTRLLVL.

The rearrangement links TRBV7-8 to TRBJ1-3, with D hard to call. Germline CDR1 is SGHVS and CDR2 is FQNEAQ. The CDR3 consists of 17 residues. The V gene lost 4 bases and the J gene lost 0 bases, with 16 bases spanning the gap. CDR3 in amino acids: CASSSPGRLCSGNTIYF. The CDR3 DNA is TGTGCCAGCAGCTCCCCTGGGAGGCTGTGCTCTGGAAACACCATATATTTT.

In its sample, this clonotype was seen many times. The rearrangement links TRBV29-1 to TRBJ2-7; a weak D match, TRBD1 (6 bases). The germline CDR1 and CDR2 sequences are SQVTM and ANQGSEA. V gave up 2 bases and J gave up 3 bases, with 17 bases separating them. This CDR3 has 15 amino acids. The CDR3 bases are TGCAGCGTTGAAATGCAGGGGAGAAGAGGCTACGAGCAGTACTTC. It specifies CSVEMQGRRGYEQYF.

This clonotype was counted many times. The chain recombines TRBV24-1 with TRBJ2-2; weak D call: TRBD2 (6 bases). Trimming took off 3 bases at V and 1 base at J, with 11 bases between the two ends. The length of the CDR3 is 16 residues. Germline CDR1 is KGHDR and CDR2 is SFDVKD. CDR3 protein: CATSDRGTRNTGELFF. In DNA form, the CDR3 reads TGTGCCACCAGTGATCGCGGGACTCGGAACACCGGGGAGCTGTTTTTT.

This clonotype appeared many times. CDR3 bases: TGTGCCATCATGTCCGGACTAGCAGCCACAGAGACCCAGTACTTC. Translating gives CAIMSGLAATETQYF. The chain recombines TRBV10-3 with TRBJ2-5, with 8 bases matching TRBD2. The V gene's germline CDR1 is ENHRY and CDR2 SYGVKD. Trimming removed 7 bases from V and 4 bases from J; junction bases left unmatched: 11. The CDR3 has 15 amino acids.

As regards this clonotype: This could be a read error, since a much larger clone is one nucleotide away. This rearrangement joins TRBV12-3 or TRBV12-4 to TRBJ2-5; no firm D call. Trimming stripped 3 bases from V and 3 bases from J, with 8 bases between. This CDR3 comprises 13 residues. The CDR3 sequence is CASSFYLEETQYF. Written as DNA, the CDR3 is TGTGCCAGCAGTTTCTACTTGGAAGAGACCCAGTACTTC.

This clonotype has a count of ten or more. J is TRBJ2-1 and V is TRBV20-1; D possibly corresponds to TRBD2 (6 bases). Germline CDR1 and CDR2: DFQATT and SNEGSKA (reference sequence). Trimming left V 3 bases short and J 4 bases short, with 16 bases between. CDR3 length: 15 amino acids. Written as DNA, the CDR3 is TGCAGTGCTAGGGCGGGGCAGACATATTACAATGAGCAGTTCTTC. Amino acid sequence: CSARAGQTYYNEQFF.

Many counts were recorded for this clonotype. The chain uses TRBV18 and TRBJ2-6; tentative D call: TRBD1 (6 bases). Germline V gives CDR1 KGHSH, CDR2 LQKENI. Trimming cost V 3 bases and J 0 bases, with 12 bases left between them. The CDR3 runs 17 residues. Here the CDR3 reads CASSPQGTLSGANVLTF. The CDR3 DNA follows: TGTGCCAGCTCACCTCAGGGGACGCTCTCTGGGGCCAACGTCCTGACTTTC.

To note about this clonotype: Possible read error: a much larger clone is one base away. The V and J genes are TRBV11-2 and TRBJ2-7; TRBD2 agrees at 7 bases. The germline gives CDR1 SGHAT, CDR2 FQNNGV. V dropped 2 bases and J dropped 1; count of bases not matched to a gene: 5. The CDR3 spans 15 residues. The CDR3 loop reads CASSLPRRESYEQYF. The CDR3 DNA reads as TGTGCCAGCAGCTTACCCCGGCGGGAGTCCTACGAGCAGTACTTC.

This CDR3 is CASSAGGHEQYTDTQYF. CDR3 DNA sequence: TGTGCCAGTAGTGCAGGGGGCCACGAGCAGTACACAGATACGCAGTATTTT. The J gene is TRBJ2-3, the V gene TRBV19, with TRBD1 matching over 8 bases. Germline V gives CDR1 LNHDA, CDR2 SQIVND (reference sequence). This CDR3 contains 17 residues. V was clipped by 5 bases and J by 2 bases; unmatched bases: 12. The full variable domain, completed using reference TRBV19 and TRBJ2-3, is DGGITQSPKYLFRKEGQNVTLSCEQNLNHDAMYWYRQDPGQGLRLIYYSQIVNDFQKGDIAEGYSVSREKKESFPLTVTSAQKNPTAFYLCASSAGGHEQYTDTQYFGPGTRLTVL.

As concerns this clonotype: Since the CDR3 does not end with the conserved phenylalanine or tryptophan, this likely comes from a read error. The rearrangement links TRBV27 to TRBJ2-7; possibly TRBD1 for D (6 bases). Trimming removed 3 bases at V and 1 base at J, with 10 bases between. The CDR3 spans 14 residues. CDR1 and CDR2 (germline): MNHEY, SMNVEV (reference sequence). CDR3 in DNA: TGTGCCAGCAGTTTCCGGGGACATTCCTACGAGCAGTACTCC. Translating gives CASSFRGHSYEQYS.